This record covers a single T cell receptor beta chain. The antigen is not known. The TCRbeta library incorporated unique molecular identifiers. A single record per CDR3 protein comes from TCRdb applying MiXCR to the PCR reads. This table holds hundreds of thousands of distinct CDR3 sequences, 13% found once. This specimen comes from a study of T-cell reconstitution after alpha-beta-depleted transplantation in children. Study conclusions and caveats: It was reported that alpha-beta T cells came from several hundred expanded graft clones (about two months after transplant). A year post-transplant, T-cell counts and diversity derived mostly from newly produced T cells. For some patients, TCRbeta diversity was high at day 60 because of recipient T cells and thymic progenitors that survived.

V dropped 0 bases and J dropped 2 bases, with 9 bases sitting between them. Germline V gene data show CDR1 as SGHRS and CDR2 as YFSETQ. The CDR3 length is 14 residues. The TCR was taken from a male patient younger than 18 who had a stem cell transplant for acute myeloid leukemia, so the T cells may come from the graft donor. The sample in question was PBMCs, mostly from graft donor cells, obtained 360 days after TCRalphabeta/CD19-depleted stem cell transplant. The V call is TRBV5-1, the J call TRBJ2-7; D is undetermined. The CDR3: CASSLDRDAYEQYF. The DNA for the CDR3 is TGCGCCAGCAGCTTGGACAGAGACGCCTACGAGCAGTACTTC.